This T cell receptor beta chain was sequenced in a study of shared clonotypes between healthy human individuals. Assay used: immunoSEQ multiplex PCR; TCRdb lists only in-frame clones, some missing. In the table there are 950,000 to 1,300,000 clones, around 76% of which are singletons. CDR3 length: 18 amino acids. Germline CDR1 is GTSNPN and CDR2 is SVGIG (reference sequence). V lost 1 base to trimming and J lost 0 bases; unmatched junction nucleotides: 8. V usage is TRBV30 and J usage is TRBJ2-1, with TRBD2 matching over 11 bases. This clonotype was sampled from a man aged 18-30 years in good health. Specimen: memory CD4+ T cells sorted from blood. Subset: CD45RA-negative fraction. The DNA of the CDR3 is TGTGCCTGGAGTGCAACTAGCGGGGGACTAATCTCCTACAATGAGCAGTTCTTC. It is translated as CAWSATSGGLISYNEQFF.